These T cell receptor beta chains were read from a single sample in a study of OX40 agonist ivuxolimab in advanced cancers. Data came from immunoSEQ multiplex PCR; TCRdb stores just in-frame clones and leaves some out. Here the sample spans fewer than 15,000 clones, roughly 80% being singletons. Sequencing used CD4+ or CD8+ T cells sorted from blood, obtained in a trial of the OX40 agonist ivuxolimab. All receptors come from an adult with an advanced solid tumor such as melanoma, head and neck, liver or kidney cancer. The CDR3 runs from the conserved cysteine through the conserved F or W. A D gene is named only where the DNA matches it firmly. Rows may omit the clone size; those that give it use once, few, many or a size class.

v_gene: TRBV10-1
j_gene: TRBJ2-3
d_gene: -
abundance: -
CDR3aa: CASSEVRRGDTQYF
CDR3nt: TGCGCCAGCAGTGAGGTGAGGAGAGGAGATACGCAGTATTTT

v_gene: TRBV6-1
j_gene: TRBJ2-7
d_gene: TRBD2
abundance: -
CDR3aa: CASSEGSGGSYEQYF
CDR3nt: TGTGCCAGCAGTGAAGGATCCGGGGGGTCCTACGAGCAGTACTTC

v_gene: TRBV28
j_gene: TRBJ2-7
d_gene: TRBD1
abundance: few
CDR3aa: CASSSPHRGISYEQYF
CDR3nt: TGTGCCAGCAGTTCGCCACACAGGGGGATCTCCTACGAGCAGTACTTC

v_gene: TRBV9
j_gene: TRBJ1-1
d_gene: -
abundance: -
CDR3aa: CASSPAGTPSKQAFF
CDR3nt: TGTGCCAGCAGCCCTGCCGGGACACCTAGCAAACAAGCTTTCTTT

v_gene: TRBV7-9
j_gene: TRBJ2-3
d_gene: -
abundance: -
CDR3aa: CASSLVGRGPTDTQYF
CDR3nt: TGTGCCAGCAGCTTAGTCGGGCGGGGCCCCACAGATACGCAGTATTTT

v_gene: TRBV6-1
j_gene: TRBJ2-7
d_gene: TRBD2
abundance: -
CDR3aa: CASSYLSGDYEQYF
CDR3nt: TGTGCCAGCAGTTATCTTAGCGGGGACTACGAGCAGTACTTC

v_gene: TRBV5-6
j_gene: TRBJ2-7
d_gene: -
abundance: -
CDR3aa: CASSAGQQPYEQYF
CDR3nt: TGTGCCAGCAGCGCGGGACAGCAGCCCTACGAGCAGTACTTC

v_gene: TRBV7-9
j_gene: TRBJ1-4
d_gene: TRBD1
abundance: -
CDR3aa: CASSLGGQINEKLFF
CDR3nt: TGTGCCAGCAGCTTAGGGGGACAGATTAATGAAAAACTGTTTTTT

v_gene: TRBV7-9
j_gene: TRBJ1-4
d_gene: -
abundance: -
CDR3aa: CASSHTGGRTSNEKLFF
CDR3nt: TGTGCCAGCAGCCATACGGGGGGTCGCACCTCTAATGAAAAACTGTTTTTT

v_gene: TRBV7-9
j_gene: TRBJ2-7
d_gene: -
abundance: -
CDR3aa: CASSPSRNEQYF
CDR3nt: TGTGCCAGCAGCCCTTCCCGGAACGAGCAGTACTTC

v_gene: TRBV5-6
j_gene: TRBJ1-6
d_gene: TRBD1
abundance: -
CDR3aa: CASSWGTGRAPLHF
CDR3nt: TGTGCCAGCAGCTGGGGGACAGGGAGGGCACCCCTCCACTTT

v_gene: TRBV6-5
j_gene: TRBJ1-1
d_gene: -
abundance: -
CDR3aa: CASSHGREPEAFF
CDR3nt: TGTGCCAGCAGCCATGGGCGGGAACCCGAAGCTTTCTTT

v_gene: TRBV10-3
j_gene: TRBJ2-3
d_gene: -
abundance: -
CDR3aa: CASREVGLTDTQYF
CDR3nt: TGTGCCTCCAGGGAGGTGGGACTCACAGATACGCAGTATTTT

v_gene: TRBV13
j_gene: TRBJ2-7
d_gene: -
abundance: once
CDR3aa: CASSQIPAREQYF
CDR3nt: TGCGCCAGCAGCCAAATCCCCGCCCGCGAGCAGTACTTC

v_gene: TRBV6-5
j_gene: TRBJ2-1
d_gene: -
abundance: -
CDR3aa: CASLGSLGNEQFF
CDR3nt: TGTGCCAGCCTTGGCAGCCTTGGCAATGAGCAGTTCTTC

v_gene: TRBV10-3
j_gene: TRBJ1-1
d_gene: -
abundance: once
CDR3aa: CAISGGTEAFF
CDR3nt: TGTGCCATCAGTGGGGGCACTGAAGCTTTCTTT

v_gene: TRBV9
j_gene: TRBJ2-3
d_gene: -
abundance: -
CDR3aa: CASSATGGGTQYF
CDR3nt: TGTGCCAGCAGCGCCACAGGGGGGGGTACGCAGTATTTT

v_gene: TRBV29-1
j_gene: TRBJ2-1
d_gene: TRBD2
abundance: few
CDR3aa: CSVGASGSNEQFF
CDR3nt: TGCAGCGTTGGGGCTAGCGGGTCCAATGAGCAGTTCTTC

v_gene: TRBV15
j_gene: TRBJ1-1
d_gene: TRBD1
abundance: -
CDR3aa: CATTLDRSNTEAFF
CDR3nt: TGTGCCACCACCTTGGACAGGTCAAACACTGAAGCTTTCTTT

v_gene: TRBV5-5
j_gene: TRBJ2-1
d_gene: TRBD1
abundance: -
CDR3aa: CASSVKRTGGYDEQFF
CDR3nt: TGTGCCAGCAGCGTCAAACGGACAGGGGGCTATGATGAGCAGTTCTTC

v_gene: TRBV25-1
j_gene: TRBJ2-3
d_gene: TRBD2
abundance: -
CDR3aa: CASSEALGLAAADTQYF
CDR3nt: TGTGCCAGCAGTGAAGCCCTCGGACTAGCGGCAGCTGATACGCAGTATTTT

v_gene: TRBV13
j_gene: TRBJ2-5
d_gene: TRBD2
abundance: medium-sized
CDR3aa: CASSSRTSTVEETQYF
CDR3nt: TGTGCCAGCAGCTCCAGGACTAGCACCGTGGAGGAGACCCAGTACTTC

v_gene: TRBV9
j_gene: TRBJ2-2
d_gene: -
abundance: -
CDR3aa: CASSVTDAGELFF
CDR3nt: TGTGCCAGCAGCGTAACAGACGCCGGGGAGCTGTTTTTT

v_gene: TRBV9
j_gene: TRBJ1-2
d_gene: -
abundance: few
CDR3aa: CASSVGGYGYTF
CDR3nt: TGTGCCAGCAGCGTAGGTGGGTATGGCTACACCTTC

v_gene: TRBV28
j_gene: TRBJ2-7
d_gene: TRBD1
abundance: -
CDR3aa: CASSLGQLVYEQYF
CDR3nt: TGTGCCAGCAGTTTGGGACAGTTGGTCTACGAGCAGTACTTC

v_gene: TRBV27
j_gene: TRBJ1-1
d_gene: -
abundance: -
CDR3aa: CASSPLGGEEAPFQAFF
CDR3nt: TGTGCCAGCAGTCCCCTCGGGGGCGAGGAGGCACCTTTTCAAGCTTTCTTT

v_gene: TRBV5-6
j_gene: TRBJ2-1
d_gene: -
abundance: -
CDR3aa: CASSLGGYYNEQFF
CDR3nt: TGTGCCAGCAGCTTGGGGGGGTACTACAATGAGCAGTTCTTC

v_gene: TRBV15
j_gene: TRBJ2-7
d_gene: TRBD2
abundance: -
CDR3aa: CATSRDRGTSSYEQYF
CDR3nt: TGTGCCACCAGCAGAGATCGTGGGACTAGCTCCTACGAGCAGTACTTC

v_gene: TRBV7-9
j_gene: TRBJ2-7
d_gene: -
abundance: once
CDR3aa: CASSYTGTGQYF
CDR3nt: TGTGCCAGCAGCTACACAGGGACGGGGCAGTACTTC

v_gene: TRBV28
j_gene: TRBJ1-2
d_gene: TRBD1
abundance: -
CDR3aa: CASSLRTGNYGYTF
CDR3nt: TGTGCCAGCAGTTTAAGGACAGGGAACTATGGCTACACCTTC

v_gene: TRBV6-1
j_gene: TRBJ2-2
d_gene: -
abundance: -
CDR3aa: CASSEVITGELFF
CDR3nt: TGTGCCAGCAGTGAAGTGATCACCGGGGAGCTGTTTTTT

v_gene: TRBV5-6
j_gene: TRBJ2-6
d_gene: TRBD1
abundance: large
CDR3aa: CASSGQGRFSGANVLTF
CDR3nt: TGTGCCAGCAGCGGACAGGGAAGATTCTCTGGGGCCAACGTCCTGACTTTC

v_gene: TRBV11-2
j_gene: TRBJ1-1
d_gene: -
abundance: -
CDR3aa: CASSLSVRGTEAFF
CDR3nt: TGTGCCAGCAGCTTATCCGTAAGGGGCACTGAAGCTTTCTTT

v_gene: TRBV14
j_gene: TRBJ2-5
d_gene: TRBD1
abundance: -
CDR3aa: CASSQVGQGETQYF
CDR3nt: TGTGCCAGCAGCCAAGTAGGACAGGGGGAGACCCAGTACTTC

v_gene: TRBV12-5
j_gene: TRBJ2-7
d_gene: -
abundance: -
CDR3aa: CASGFNEQYF
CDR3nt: TGTGCTAGTGGTTTCAACGAGCAGTACTTC

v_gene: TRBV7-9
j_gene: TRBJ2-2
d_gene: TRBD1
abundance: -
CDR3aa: CASSLAQGAGELFF
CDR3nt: TGTGCCAGCAGCTTAGCTCAGGGGGCCGGGGAGCTGTTTTTT

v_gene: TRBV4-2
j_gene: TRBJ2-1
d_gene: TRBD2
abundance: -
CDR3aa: CASSQDNFSGRAREQFF
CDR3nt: TGTGCCAGCAGCCAAGATAACTTTAGCGGGAGGGCGCGGGAGCAGTTCTTC

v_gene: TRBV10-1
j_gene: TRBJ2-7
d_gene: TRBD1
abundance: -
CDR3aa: CASSDGRGSYEQYF
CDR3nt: TGCGCCAGCAGTGATGGCAGGGGGTCGTACGAGCAGTACTTC

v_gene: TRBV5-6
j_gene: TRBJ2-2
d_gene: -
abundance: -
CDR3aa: CASSFGGELFF
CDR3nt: TGTGCCAGCAGCTTTGGAGGGGAGCTGTTTTTT

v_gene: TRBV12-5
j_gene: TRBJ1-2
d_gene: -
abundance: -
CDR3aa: CASGFGGGSAYGYTF
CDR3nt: TGTGCTAGTGGTTTCGGGGGGGGATCGGCCTATGGCTACACCTTC

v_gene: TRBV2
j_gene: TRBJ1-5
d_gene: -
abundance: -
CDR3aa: CASTQWGASNQPQHF
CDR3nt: TGTGCCAGCACACAATGGGGTGCTAGCAATCAGCCCCAGCATTTT

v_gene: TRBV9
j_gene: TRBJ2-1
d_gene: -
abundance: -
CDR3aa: CASSLPSGGGNEQFF
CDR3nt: TGTGCCAGCAGCCTTCCTTCGGGCGGAGGAAATGAGCAGTTCTTC

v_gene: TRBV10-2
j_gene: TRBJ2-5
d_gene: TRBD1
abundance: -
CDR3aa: CASSGSGGTGETQYF
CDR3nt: TGCGCCAGCAGTGGTTCAGGGGGCACGGGGGAGACCCAGTACTTC

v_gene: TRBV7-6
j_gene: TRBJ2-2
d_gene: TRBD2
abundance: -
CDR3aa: CASSVGRINTGELFF
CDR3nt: TGTGCCAGCAGCGTCGGGAGGATCAACACCGGGGAGCTGTTTTTT